A single sample is the source of the 9 T cell receptor beta chains below, sequenced in a study of CD8+CD57+ T cells in acquired aplastic anemia. Only patients with CD8+CD57+ cell expansion on flow cytometry were chosen for sequencing. Using genomic DNA as the template, TCR beta VDJ and CDR3 profiling was carried out. TCRdb used MiXCR to reprocess the reads, holding one entry per CDR3 protein. Counted here are 200,000 or so distinct CDR3 sequences, around 47% occurring once; the ten biggest clones make up about 9.5%. Sequencing was done on a sample of sorted CD4+, CD8+, or CD8+CD57+ T cells (not recorded which) from PBMCs. Receptors were obtained from a human donor with aplastic anemia.

V and J are TRBV10-3 and TRBJ1-3, with D tentatively TRBD1 (6 bases). This CDR3 spans 16 amino acids. V lost 2 bases and J 1 base, leaving 12 bases between the germline ends. Germline V gene data show CDR1 as ENHRY and CDR2 as SYGVKD. The CDR3 coding sequence is TGTGCCATCAGTGAGCTCAGGGGCCTATCTGGAAACACCATATATTTT. This translates into CAISELRGLSGNTIYF.

The V and J genes are TRBV2 and TRBJ1-2; no definite D call. CDR1 and CDR2 (germline): SNHLY, FYNNEI. Trimming removed 8 bases at V and 4 bases at J, with 11 bases between. CDR3 length: 12 residues. The CDR3 coding sequence is TGTGCCAGCTGGGCCGATGGCTATGGCTACACCTTC. This codes for CASWADGYGYTF. The whole variable domain, filled in from reference TRBV2 and TRBJ1-2, reads EPEVTQTPSHQVTQMGQEVILRCVPISNHLYFYWYRQILGQKVEFLVSFYNNEISEKSEIFDDQFSVERPDGSNFTLKIRSTKLEDSAMYFCASWADGYGYTFGSGTRLTVV.

This clonotype was picked up many times. V is TRBV6-5 and J is TRBJ2-1; 10 bases agree with TRBD1. The CDR3 loop spans 14 amino acids. V was clipped by 6 bases and J by 8 bases; unmatched bases: 7. The germline gives CDR1 MNHEY, CDR2 SVGAGI. The CDR3 coding sequence is TGTGCCAGCAGGAGACAGGGGGCTCAGGATGAGCAGTTCTTC. This encodes CASRRQGAQDEQFF.

Note on this clonotype: Here the CDR3 omits its conserved ending phenylalanine or tryptophan, so a read error is the likely source. Because the CDR3's place on the DNA is in doubt, the DNA is left out and the CDR3 is given as listed by TCRdb. This sequence joins TRBV2 and TRBJ1-3; the table names TRBD1, a call not compared with the DNA. From germline, CDR1 is SNHLY and CDR2 FYNNEI. The CDR3 numbers 8 amino acids, ends counted. The CDR3 spells CASSDSGA.

This chain joins TRBV4-2 and TRBJ2-3, with TRBD2 identical over 7 bases. The CDR3 is 16 amino acids. V shed 5 bases and J 6 bases; nucleotides not matched to a gene: 14. Germline V CDR1 and CDR2: LGHNA, YNFKEQ. The CDR3 region has the DNA TGTGCCAGCAGCGGGGGGGAGCGACCGGTCATTGATACGCAGTATTTT. Its translation: CASSGGERPVIDTQYF.

In its sample, this clonotype was seen many times. The chain employs TRBV7-3 and TRBJ1-1, with TRBD1 matching over 7 bases. The V gene end was trimmed by 1 base and the J gene end by 11 bases; junction bases not matched to a gene: 7. Per the germline V gene, CDR1 is SGHTA and CDR2 is FQGTGA. The CDR3 sequence is 13 residues long. CDR3 bases: TGTGCCAGCAGCTTAAGCGGGACAGTCGACGCTTTCTTT. This translates into CASSLSGTVDAFF.

This chain uses TRBV14 with TRBJ2-1; D is undetermined. The CDR3 contains 14 residues. CDR1 is SGHDN and CDR2 is FVKESK in the germline V gene. Trimming pared 2 bases from V and 5 bases from J, leaving 10 bases between. The CDR3 sequence is CASSQLSLNNEQFF. For the CDR3, the DNA is TGTGCCAGCAGCCAACTGTCTCTAAACAATGAGCAGTTCTTC.

This clonotype occurred many times. The J gene is TRBJ2-7, the V gene TRBV2; 12 nucleotides align to TRBD2. The germline V gene encodes CDR1 SNHLY and CDR2 FYNNEI. This CDR3 contains 13 residues. V shed 4 bases and J 6 bases; nucleotides not matched to a gene: 1. This chain's CDR3 is CASSGGLAGEQYF. For the CDR3, the DNA is TGTGCCAGCAGTGGGGGACTAGCGGGCGAGCAGTACTTC.

This clonotype showed up just once. The chain has TRBV3-1 and TRBJ2-7; the match to TRBD2 covers 7 bases. CDR1 and CDR2 (germline): LGHDT, YNNKEL (reference sequence). Trimming removed 3 bases from V and 0 bases from J; junction bases left unmatched: 2. This CDR3 spans 14 amino acids. CDR3 in DNA: TGTGCCAGCAGCCAGAGCGGGGCCTCCTACGAGCAGTACTTC. Translation: CASSQSGASYEQYF.